This TCR beta chain was profiled in a study of shared clonotypes between healthy human individuals (TCRdb year 2020). With regard to the full study: The cohort included three men and a couple of women between 18 and 49 years of age. Per donor, three plates each were used for CD4 naive and CD4 memory, two for CD8 naive, and one for CD8 memory. To estimate repertoire size and how much clonotypes are shared between individuals, the study performed deep sequencing of blood TCR repertoires from roughly five healthy adults. To increase sequencing depth and limit assay-specific biases, different laboratories used diverse techniques to prepare libraries and sequence TCR repertoires. Between about 0.94 and 8.9 billion PBMCs per donor were obtained by leukapheresis.

Paper-wide results and their limitations: Because the study included only a small number of donors, the genetic and exposure-history diversity represented was limited. Based on pairwise subsampling, the degree of clonotype sharing among donors was expected to be affected by sequencing depth. Naive subsets generally had larger estimated clonotype richness than memory subsets. About 4.5% of naive CD4, 3.5% of naive CD8, roughly 2.4% of memory CD4, and less than 0.45% of memory CD8 clonotypes were shared across several donors. Rarefaction of sorted-subset datasets indicated incomplete sequencing despite the large sequencing depth. Compared with non-shared clonotypes, clonotypes shared by all four sorted-subset donors had higher generation probabilities. Sampling was restricted to blood, and TCR repertoires in tissues likely differ from the TCR repertoires found in blood.

At the junction V is shortened by 3 bases and J by 6 bases, with 9 bases in between. From the cysteine through the phenylalanine, the CDR3 covers 13 amino acids. The kept DNA is CDR3 alone, 39 bases in frame from the first base. The germline V gene encodes CDR1 SGHTA and CDR2 FQGNSA. Using the deep immunoSEQ assay, TCR CDR3 regions were amplified from genomic DNA by multiplex PCR. Extracted genomic DNA from each cell subset was spread evenly across all wells of several immunoSEQ 96-well plates, with each plate serving as a replicate. For sorted subsets, each replicate PCR was loaded with about 0.2 ug genomic DNA, equivalent to 25,000 to 35,000 T cell genomes. Purified libraries were quantified with a Qubit 3.0 fluorometer, sized on a Bioanalyzer 2100, and re-quantified with the KAPA Library Quantification kit. Every immunoSEQ 96-well plate was sequenced on a dedicated single-read 150-cycle Illumina NextSeq 550 flow cell. The authors processed their data as follows. Because the immunoSEQ output held only junctional sequences and lacked quality scores, the filtering could not match the filtering applied to full-length reads. To assign V/J genes and CDR3, sequences were annotated against IMGT germline references using PyIR, a Python wrapper for IgBLAST v1.9. Reads with weak V/J assignments (E-value above 1e-6), missing CDR3, stop codons, out-of-frame junctions, or ambiguous translated residues were removed. A V3J clonotype was defined by an identical inferred V gene, J gene, and CDR3 amino acid sequence. Percentage overlap between repertoires was calculated by dividing the number of shared unique clonotypes by the size of the smaller repertoire. Repertoire richness was assessed with RTK rarefaction, the Chao1 estimator, and Recon v2.1 estimates of unobserved clonotypes. Generation probabilities for all TCRbeta clonotypes obtained by the gDNA method from a few donors were computed using OLGA. TCRdb's version of the immuneACCESS table is confined to in-frame rearrangements and falls short of the full clone set. An unresolved V gene accounts for under half of the shortfall where checked; the remainder is of unknown origin. D and trimming were read from the DNA, whereas the V and J calls and clone size are those reported in that table. This sample comprises about 2.4 million clones, more than 80% of them detected only once. The ten top clones hold roughly 0.13% of the sample.

About this clone itself: This clone's antigen is unknown. Base qualities were left out, and no much larger clone turns up one base away. The same CDR3 can be traced to other DNA sequences in this sample.

The donors were healthy, HIV-negative adults who had no recently reported acute infections or vaccinations. Only Caucasian adults living in Nashville, Tennessee, USA were represented among the donors. CD4+ T cells were enriched by magnetic negative selection, after which naive cells were positively selected on CD45RA and the negative fraction was taken as the memory subset. Blood was collected by leukapheresis, and PBMCs were isolated by Ficoll-Histopaque density gradient centrifugation and then cryopreserved in liquid nitrogen vapor phase. Purity and quantity of every magnetically sorted T cell population were checked by analytical flow cytometry. Genomic DNA was isolated from every sorted fraction and measured by UV absorbance on a Nanodrop 2000c.

Sequences were obtained from naive CD4+ T cells sorted from blood. What the cell subset or site label conveys for this sample: CD45RA+ positively selected. This sequence was found in a man aged 18 to 35 in good health. The receptor chain draws on TRBV7-2 and TRBJ2-4; tentative D gene TRBD2, with 6 bases matching. The DNA sequence follows: TGTGCCAGCAGCTTGGGGGGAGTAAACATTCAGTACTTC. Translated, this is CASSLGGVNIQYF.